This TCR beta chain stems from a study of tumor-infiltrating lymphocytes in localized non-small cell lung cancer. With 5 bases removed from V and 7 bases from J, the gap between germline ends came to 21 bases. The CDR3 consists of 16 residues. Germline V gene data show CDR1 as SGHNT and CDR2 as YENEEA. Sequencing was performed with immunoSEQ multiplex PCR; in TCRdb, only in-frame clones are kept and a portion is missing. The sample shows 6,000 to 9,000 clones, roughly 70% of them seen only once. This chain uses TRBV11-3 with TRBJ2-1, with D possibly matching TRBD2 (7 bases). The sample consisted of lung tumor tissue. The clonotype originates from a human donor with non-small cell lung cancer. This CDR3 is CASSPFGGPSSNEQFF. As DNA, the CDR3 is TGTGCCAGCAGCCCCTTCGGGGGGCCATCCTCGAATGAGCAGTTCTTC.